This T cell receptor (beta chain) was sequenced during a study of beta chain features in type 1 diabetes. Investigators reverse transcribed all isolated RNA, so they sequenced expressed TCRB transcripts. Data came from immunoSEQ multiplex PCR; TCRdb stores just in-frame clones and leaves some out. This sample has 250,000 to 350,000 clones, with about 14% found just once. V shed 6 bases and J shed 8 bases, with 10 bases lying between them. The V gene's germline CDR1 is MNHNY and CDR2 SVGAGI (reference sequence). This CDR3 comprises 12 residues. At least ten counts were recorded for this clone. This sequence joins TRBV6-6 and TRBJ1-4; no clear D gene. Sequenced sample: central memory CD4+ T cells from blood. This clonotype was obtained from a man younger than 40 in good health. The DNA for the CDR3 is TGTGCCAGCAGCCTTAATGGAGAAAAACTGTTTTTT. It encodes CASSLNGEKLFF.